This TCR beta chain originates from a study of a mutant IDH1 vaccine in newly diagnosed glioma (dated by TCRdb to the early 2020s). With regard to the full study: Vaccination started 4-6 weeks after radiotherapy alone, or was given together with temozolomide cycles in the groups whose treatment included chemotherapy. For exploratory analyses, longitudinal TCRB deep sequencing was carried out in about 25 treated patients wherever samples were available. Of the 32 patients who were treated, about 60% were male and roughly 38% were female, and the mean age was about 40 years. The week-35 safety follow-up was designated visit V12, and the week-47 end of study was designated visit V13. Peripheral blood was drawn at six visits: V03 (baseline), V05, V07, V10, V12 and V13. Prior to enrollment, patients had been given standard therapy consisting of radiotherapy alone, temozolomide alone, or radiochemotherapy with temozolomide, with the combination given to most patients.

What the work shows at the level of the full study, not this receptor alone: Pseudoprogression seemed to be unrelated to changes in the top peripheral T cell clonotypes found by TCRB sequencing. PBMC samples for TCRB deep sequencing were selected based on availability. Immune responses induced by the vaccine were seen in 93.3% of patients across multiple MHC alleles. It was noted by the authors that analyses of patient blood samples could not be reproduced owing to sample limitations.

The time point label here, explained by the study, means: week 35, safety follow-up. Every vaccine dose consisted of 300 ug of a 20-mer mutant IDH1 peptide in Montanide, administered subcutaneously together with topical imiquimod. Patients were given eight vaccinations, in weeks 1, 3, 5, 7, 11, 15, 19 and 23, which matched visits V03 through V10. The donors had newly diagnosed IDH1-mutant astrocytomas of WHO grade 3 or 4 that showed loss of nuclear ATRX. The samples were drawn from NOA16, a multicentre, single-arm, open-label phase I trial in Germany that tested a mutant IDH1 peptide vaccine in humans for the first time. Genomic DNA for TCRB sequencing was extracted from EDTA blood using the DNeasy Blood and Tissue Kit. The library was obtained by the immunoSEQ multiplex PCR assay. Rearranged TCR beta chain sequences were amplified using the hsTCRB Kit according to the manufacturer's protocol. TCRB libraries were sequenced on an Illumina MiSeq. The paper's processing steps were these. Demultiplexing, trimming and gene mapping were performed with the kit vendor's proprietary platform. Drawn from immuneACCESS, this table holds only the in-frame rearrangements with V and J called that TCRdb kept. Clones are partly lost; checked studies trace under half to an unresolved V gene and leave the rest unexplained. V and J calls and clone size follow that table, whereas D and trimming were derived from the DNA. The sample includes some 57,000 clones, with approximately 81% observed a single time. Approximately 4% of the sample rests with the top ten.

Comments on this clone: It lacks a known antigen. No per-base quality is available; no much larger clone lies one base away.

V loses 4 bases at its end and J loses 1 base; junction bases beyond the gene matches: 6. From the germline V gene, CDR1 is SGDLS and CDR2 is YYNGEE. From cysteine to phenylalanine, the CDR3 is 16 amino acids long. The CDR3 DNA has 48 bases and is translated from base 1. The sequence is built from TRBV9 and TRBJ2-2; TRBD2 agrees with 8 junctional bases. The sequencing here drew on PBMCs, taken from a glioma patient whose treatment included an IDH1 peptide vaccine. This receptor was obtained from a young woman with glioma. The nucleotide sequence reads TGTGCCAGCAGCTCCCGCGGGAGGCGGAACACCGGGGAGCTGTTTTTT. Translated, it reads CASSSRGRRNTGELFF.